This TCR beta chain was identified in a study of CD8 T cells in ankylosing spondylitis. Study findings and constraints: A TCR beta motif made of roughly eight highly homologous variants seemed typical of ankylosing spondylitis blood.

Of note for this clonotype: Its antigen is unknown.

The germline V gene encodes CDR1 SGHNT and CDR2 YYREEE (reference sequence). The CDR3 runs 16 residues. Trimming cost V 6 bases and J 1 base; bases outside gene matches: 12. TCRdb passed the 5' RACE reads through MiXCR, listing each CDR3 protein once. The sample yields roughly 370,000 distinct CDR3 sequences, around 22% seen once. Sequenced sample: blood, either unsorted or a sorted T cell fraction (not recorded which). The sequence was obtained from a male donor with ankylosing spondylitis. The rearrangement uses TRBV5-4 and TRBJ2-7; the match to TRBD2 covers 8 bases. CDR3 protein: CASKVAGGTLSYEQYF. CDR3 sequence (DNA): TGTGCCAGCAAGGTTGCGGGAGGTACGCTATCCTACGAGCAGTACTTC.